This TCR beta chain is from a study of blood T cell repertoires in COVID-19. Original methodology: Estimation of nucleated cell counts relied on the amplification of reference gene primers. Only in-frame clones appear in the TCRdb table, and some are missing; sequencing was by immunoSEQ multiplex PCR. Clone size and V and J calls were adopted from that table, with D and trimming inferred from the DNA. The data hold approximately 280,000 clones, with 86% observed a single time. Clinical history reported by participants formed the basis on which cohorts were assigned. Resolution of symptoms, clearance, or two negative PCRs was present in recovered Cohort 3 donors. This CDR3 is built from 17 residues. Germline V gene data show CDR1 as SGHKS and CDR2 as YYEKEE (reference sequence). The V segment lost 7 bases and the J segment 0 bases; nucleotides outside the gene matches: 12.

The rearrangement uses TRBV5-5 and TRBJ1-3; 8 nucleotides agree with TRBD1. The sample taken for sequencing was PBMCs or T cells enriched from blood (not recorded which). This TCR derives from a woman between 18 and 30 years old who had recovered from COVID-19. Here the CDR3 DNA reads TGTGCCAGCCGGGGCAGGGGGCACGAAAGCTCTGGAAACACCATATATTTT. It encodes CASRGRGHESSGNTIYF.